The entry that follows covers one T cell receptor beta chain sequence. No antigen is known for it. No base quality information exists; no much larger clone differs at one position. Trimming costs V 3 bases and J 3 bases, and their ends lie 9 bases apart. The germline V gene (reference sequence) specifies LGHDT as CDR1 and YNNKEL as CDR2. The CDR3 spans 13 residues, from the cysteine through the phenylalanine. The CDR3 DNA has 39 bases and is translated from base 1. To demonstrate the VDJtools post-analysis software, the study profiled TCR beta repertoires from the peripheral blood of about 13 young patients with multiple sclerosis. The patients with multiple sclerosis were children and adolescents between about 6 and 15 years of age. The entry originates in a study of post-analysis software for immune sequencing data (dated by TCRdb to the mid-2010s). As for the study more broadly: Relapsing-remitting, secondary progressive and progressive-relapsing multiple sclerosis were recorded as disease courses, and subtype annotation was lacking for some patients. Patient repertoires were compared against roughly 12 previously published healthy control repertoires from donors aged about 6 to 27 years. A subset of samples was prepared in parallel using single-end sample barcoding, then pooled and co-amplified after Illumina adapter ligation.

The library was built by means of PCR. Sequencer: Illumina HiSeq 2500. Unique molecular identifiers were incorporated into TCR beta cDNA libraries to reduce PCR and sequencing biases. Roughly 500,000 cDNA molecules were obtained for every 1 to 10 million input T cells, so each molecule roughly corresponded to one T cell. Patient libraries were prepared and sequenced with the same protocol used for the earlier healthy control dataset. Samples belonging to the same batch were prepared together, multiplexed and sequenced on a shared HiSeq lane. The study's processing was this. Raw barcoded reads were processed with MIGEC, discarding single-read molecular identifier groups before consensus assembly and CDR3 extraction. VDJtools was used for post-analysis of the clonotype tables, with diversity normalized by down-sampling every dataset to the smallest sample size. In repertoire overlap clustering, CDR3 amino acid sequences, but not nucleotide sequences, were matched to correct batch-related cross-sample contamination. Through fastp at Q25 and MiXCR, TCRdb rebuilt clones from the public reads, retaining in-frame beta chains. Rows with a matching CDR3 protein are joined into one entry that keeps the most common DNA and genes. For this entry, the V and J calls and clone size follow TCRdb and not the study's own pipeline. The sample has about 770,000 distinct CDR3 sequences on record, about half of them singletons. The ten largest clones represent roughly 4.4% of the sample.

Overall study results and their limits: Strong co-clustering of samples prepared in the same batch was shown by direct clustering with F measure, prompting a batch-effect correction. Normalized Chao1 diversity was significantly lower in multiple sclerosis patients than controls, suggesting substantial peripheral T-cell clonal expansion. The control group was slightly older than the multiple sclerosis patient group. Roughly 5 TRBV segments, including TRBV5-6, TRBV5-1 and TRBV20-1, were significantly more frequent in patients than controls.

Sequenced: blood. The chain employs TRBV3-1 and TRBJ2-7; the D gene assignment is ambiguous. The receptor comes from a girl aged 10 to 17 with multiple sclerosis. The nucleotide sequence reads TGTGCCAGCAGCCACGTCTACAGCTACGAGCAGTACTTC. Its protein product is CASSHVYSYEQYF.